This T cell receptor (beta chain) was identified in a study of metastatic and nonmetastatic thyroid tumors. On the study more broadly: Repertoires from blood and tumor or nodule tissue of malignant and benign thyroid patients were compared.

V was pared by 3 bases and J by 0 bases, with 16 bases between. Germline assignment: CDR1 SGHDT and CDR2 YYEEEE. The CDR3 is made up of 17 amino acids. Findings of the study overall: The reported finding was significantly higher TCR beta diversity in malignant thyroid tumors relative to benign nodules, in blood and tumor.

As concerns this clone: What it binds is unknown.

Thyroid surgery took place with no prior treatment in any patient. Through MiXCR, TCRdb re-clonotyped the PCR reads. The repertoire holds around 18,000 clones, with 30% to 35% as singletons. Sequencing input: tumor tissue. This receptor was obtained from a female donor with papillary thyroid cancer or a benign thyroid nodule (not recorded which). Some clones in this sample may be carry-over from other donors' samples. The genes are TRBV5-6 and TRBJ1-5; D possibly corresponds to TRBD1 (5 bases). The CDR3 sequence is CASSSTRGVYSNQPQHF. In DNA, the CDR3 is TGTGCCAGCAGCTCTACCCGGGGGGTATATAGCAATCAGCCCCAGCATTTT.